Each of the 20 T cell receptor beta chains below was sequenced from the same sample in a study of monozygotic twins with cystic fibrosis. TCRdb's table, derived via immunoSEQ multiplex PCR, lists solely in-frame clones and lacks some. The sample comprises roughly 20,000 clones, 95% to 98% of which are singletons, and under 2.5% rests with the top ten. Sample: blood. The receptors come from a woman aged 30 to 39 with cystic fibrosis.

The V gene is TRBV18, the J gene TRBJ2-7, with D unresolved. This CDR3 is 11 amino acids long. V shed 6 bases and J shed 4 bases, with 7 bases lying between them. Germline V lookup: CDR1 KGHSH, CDR2 LQKENI. The CDR3 spells CASSSEYEQYF. CDR3 nucleotide sequence: TGTGCCAGCTCGTCTGAATACGAGCAGTACTTC.

This CDR3 reads CATSKDRGRLSYGYTF. CDR3 sequence (DNA): TGTGCCACCAGCAAGGACAGGGGGCGTTTAAGCTATGGCTACACCTTC. This chain connects TRBV15 to TRBJ1-2; 11 bases agree with TRBD1. The length of the CDR3 is 16 residues. Per germline, CDR1 LNHNV and CDR2 YYDKDF (reference sequence). The V gene end was trimmed by 4 bases and the J gene end by 4 bases; junction bases not matched to a gene: 8.

This chain connects TRBV6-5 to TRBJ1-1, with TRBD1 matching over 7 bases. The CDR3 consists of 16 residues. In germline, CDR1 is MNHEY, CDR2 SVGAGI. J gave up 5 bases and V 0 bases, and 9 bases lay outside the gene matches. The DNA for the CDR3 is TGTGCCAGCAGTTACTCAATAAGACAGGGTGGTACTGAAGCTTTCTTT. This encodes CASSYSIRQGGTEAFF.

J is TRBJ2-7 and V is TRBV14; D gene ambiguous. Germline V gene lookup returns CDR1 SGHDN and CDR2 FVKESK. V lost 1 base, J lost 1 base, and 5 bases lay in between. The CDR3 has 13 residues. This CDR3 reads CASSQASSYEQYF. The DNA for the CDR3 is TGTGCCAGCAGCCAAGCCTCATCCTACGAGCAGTACTTC.

This rearrangement joins TRBV10-3 to TRBJ2-7; 9 nucleotides match TRBD2. Germline V gene data show CDR1 as ENHRY and CDR2 as SYGVKD. V lost 6 bases to trimming and J lost 1 base; unmatched junction nucleotides: 7. CDR3 length equals 15 residues. The DNA for the CDR3 is TGTGCCATCAGAGGAGCGGGGGGAAAATCCTACGAGCAGTACTTC. Amino acid sequence: CAIRGAGGKSYEQYF.

This chain connects TRBV4-3 to TRBJ2-5; the match to TRBD2 covers 10 bases. The V segment lost 0 bases and the J segment 4 bases; nucleotides outside the gene matches: 5. Germline V lookup: CDR1 LGHNA, CDR2 YSLEER. CDR3 length: 16 residues. CDR3 region: CASSQDPSGGAETQYF. The CDR3 DNA follows: TGCGCCAGCAGCCAAGATCCCAGCGGGGGGGCAGAGACCCAGTACTTC.

The chain carries TRBV5-1 and TRBJ1-2, with a possible D match to TRBD1 (6 bases). V was trimmed by 7 bases and J by 4 bases, leaving 11 bases between them. The CDR3 is 12 residues long. Germline CDR1 and CDR2: SGHRS and YFSETQ. The CDR3, as DNA: TGCGCCAGCCGAGAGGACAGCTATGGCTACACCTTC. Amino acids: CASREDSYGYTF.

This chain uses TRBV19 with TRBJ1-5; the match to TRBD1 covers 9 bases. CDR1 is LNHDA, CDR2 SQIVND, per germline (reference sequence). The CDR3 covers 16 residues. The trim removed 6 bases at V and 4 bases at J, leaving 10 bases unmatched. The CDR3 sequence is CASRGPTGGGNQPQHF. CDR3 coding DNA: TGTGCCAGTAGAGGGCCCACAGGGGGCGGGAATCAGCCCCAGCATTTT.

The chain joins TRBV6-4 to TRBJ2-1; TRBD1 matches at 7 bases. Per germline, CDR1 MRHNA and CDR2 SNTAGT. The length of the CDR3 is 15 residues. Trimming cost V 4 bases and J 3 bases; bases outside gene matches: 6. The CDR3 here is CASSAGDRDYNEQFF. In DNA, the CDR3 is TGTGCCAGCAGTGCCGGAGACAGGGACTACAATGAGCAGTTCTTC.

The chain employs TRBV28 and TRBJ1-2; D is unresolved. The CDR3 totals 14 residues. Germline V CDR1 and CDR2: MDHEN, SYDVKM. V lost 4 bases and J 2 bases, leaving 11 bases between the germline ends. CDR3 sequence (DNA): TGTGCCAGCAGTTACCCACCAACAAACTATGGCTACACCTTC. Its translation: CASSYPPTNYGYTF.

V and J are TRBV19 and TRBJ2-1; 7 bases match TRBD2. This CDR3 contains 13 residues. Germline V CDR1 and CDR2: LNHDA, SQIVND (reference sequence). V was clipped by 3 bases and J by 6 bases; unmatched bases: 2. The CDR3 spells CASSMGGVNEQFF. The CDR3 DNA reads as TGTGCCAGTAGTATGGGAGGGGTCAATGAGCAGTTCTTC. The complete variable domain, with remaining parts taken from reference TRBV19 and TRBJ2-1, reads DGGITQSPKYLFRKEGQNVTLSCEQNLNHDAMYWYRQDPGQGLRLIYYSQIVNDFQKGDIAEGYSVSREKKESFPLTVTSAQKNPTAFYLCASSMGGVNEQFFGPGTRLTVL.

The rearrangement links TRBV6-4 to TRBJ1-1; D is uncertain. Germline V lookup: CDR1 MRHNA, CDR2 SNTAGT. There are 13 residues in the CDR3. V was cut by 0 bases and J by 6 bases, with 8 bases left in between. The CDR3 DNA is TGTGCCAGCAGTGACTCGTCGGGCGCTGAAGCTTTCTTT. It is translated as CASSDSSGAEAFF.

This chain connects TRBV9 to TRBJ2-3, with 12 bases lining up with TRBD2. CDR1 is SGDLS, CDR2 YYNGEE, per germline. V was pared by 4 bases and J by 3 bases, with 3 bases of the junction left unmatched. CDR3 length: 15 residues. This CDR3 reads CASSPGLAGTDTQYF. The CDR3 nucleotides read TGTGCCAGCAGCCCCGGACTAGCGGGAACAGATACGCAGTATTTT.

The V gene is TRBV6-5, the J gene TRBJ1-6, with D perhaps matching TRBD1 (6 bases). CDR3 size: 14 residues. CDR1 is MNHEY and CDR2 is SVGAGI in the germline V gene. The V and J ends lost 6 bases and 9 bases respectively, with 15 bases between them. The CDR3 DNA is TGTGCCAGCAGACCACAGGGTCTTGGTTCACCCCTCCACTTT. This gives the protein CASRPQGLGSPLHF.

The rearrangement uses TRBV19 and TRBJ1-5, with 7 positions matching TRBD1. This CDR3 comprises 15 residues. Germline values: CDR1 LNHDA, CDR2 SQIVND (reference sequence). The V and J ends lost 5 bases and 1 base, in that order; junction bases with no gene match: 5. CDR3 amino acids: CASSFRGESNQPQHF. CDR3 in DNA: TGTGCCAGTAGTTTCAGGGGGGAAAGCAATCAGCCCCAGCATTTT.

The V and J genes are TRBV2 and TRBJ1-5; D perhaps matches TRBD1 (6 bases). The germline V gene has CDR1 SNHLY and CDR2 FYNNEI. This CDR3 has 17 residues. Trimming took 3 bases from V and 3 from J, leaving 18 bases between them. CDR3 sequence reads: CASSDHVLSGDNQPQHF. Here the CDR3 DNA reads TGTGCCAGCAGTGATCACGTCCTGTCAGGGGACAATCAGCCCCAGCATTTT.

The V call is TRBV5-6, the J call TRBJ2-7, with TRBD1 identical over 8 bases. The V segment lost 0 bases and the J segment 3 bases; nucleotides outside the gene matches: 2. The germline CDR1 and CDR2 sequences are SGHDT and YYEEEE. CDR3 length equals 14 residues. The CDR3 nucleotides read TGTGCCAGCAGCTTGGAGGACAGGGACTACGAGCAGTACTTC. Translated: CASSLEDRDYEQYF. Based on the CDR3 plus reference TRBV5-6 and TRBJ2-7, the full variable domain is DAGVTQSPTHLIKTRGQQVTLRCSPKSGHDTVSWYQQALGQGPQFIFQYYEEEERQRGNFPDRFSGHQFPNYSSELNVNALLLGDSALYLCASSLEDRDYEQYFGPGTRLTVT.

This chain links TRBV5-4 with TRBJ2-7, with D possibly being TRBD1 (5 bases). The V gene's germline CDR1 is SGHNT and CDR2 YYREEE (reference sequence). V gave up 1 base and J gave up 2 bases, with 10 bases separating them. The length of the CDR3 is 14 residues. CDR3 amino acids: CASSLRGGTYEQYF. Here the CDR3 DNA reads TGTGCCAGCAGCTTGAGGGGCGGTACCTACGAGCAGTACTTC.

CDR3 loop: CATAGQRITNYGYTF. The CDR3 DNA is TGTGCCACCGCAGGCCAGAGAATTACTAACTATGGCTACACCTTC. The rearrangement links TRBV6-1 to TRBJ1-2, with D uncertain. Trimming cost V 10 bases and J 0 bases, with 18 bases left between them. Germline V gene sequence: CDR1 MNHNS, CDR2 SASEGT. The CDR3 contains 15 residues.

This chain connects TRBV2 to TRBJ1-1; maybe TRBD1 (5 bases). The CDR3 length is 13 residues. Germline lookup yields CDR1 SNHLY and CDR2 FYNNEI. V shed 6 bases and J shed 10 bases, with 18 bases lying between them. The CDR3 reads CASRDPGRGGAFF. The CDR3 DNA sequence: TGTGCCAGCAGAGACCCGGGACGGGGGGGAGCTTTCTTT.